Included here is one T cell receptor (beta chain) sequence, with context. The antigen is not known. These data originate in a study of T cells after yellow fever vaccination. Study-wide results and caveats: Weaker, the secondary response peaked sooner, at day 5 versus 15.

Germline V CDR1 and CDR2: DFQATT, SNEGSKA (reference sequence). This CDR3 is 19 amino acids long. V lost 0 bases and J lost 1, with 22 bases in between. UMIs and a universal primer site were added when TCR cDNA was made by 5'RACE template switching. TCRdb reanalysed the 5' RACE reads using MiXCR and keeps one entry per CDR3 protein. The sample contains about 550,000 distinct CDR3 sequences, roughly 19% of which appear only once. Here the sequenced sample was PBMCs, taken 15 days after the yellow fever booster vaccination. The V gene is TRBV20-1, the J gene TRBJ2-1, with a possible D match to TRBD2 (7 bases). This TCR derives from a man aged 30 to 45 who received the YFV17D yellow fever vaccine. In nucleotides, the CDR3 is TGCAGTGCTAGAGACCCCCGTACAGGGAGCGGGGAATCCTACAATGAGCAGTTCTTC. Its translation is CSARDPRTGSGESYNEQFF.